These 18 T cell receptor beta chains came from one sample sequenced in a study of T cells in Graves' hyperthyroidism and ophthalmopathy (dated by TCRdb to about 2019). The library was obtained by multiplex PCR. The instrument given in TCRdb is Illumina HiSeq 2000. TCR beta CDR3 regions were amplified from RNA transcripts. The first round of RT-PCR for the TCR CDR3 was performed with the HTBI primer set and the Qiagen OneStep RT-PCR kit. TCRdb handled the public reads itself, with Q25 trimming in fastp and clone calling in MiXCR, and kept productive beta chains. Merged by CDR3 protein, the rows form single entries marked with the most common genes and DNA. The sample table contains approximately 700,000 distinct CDR3 sequences; only one count was recorded for about 17% of them. The leading ten clones occupy under 10% of the sample. The material sequenced was blood. The source of these receptors is a man younger than 35 with Graves' hyperthyroidism.

At least ten counts were recorded for this clonotype. The rearrangement links TRBV28 to TRBJ2-1; weak D call: TRBD2 (5 bases). Trimming cost V 3 bases and J 2 bases, with 17 bases left between them. The CDR3 contains 17 residues. Germline V gene sequence: CDR1 MDHEN, CDR2 SYDVKM. CDR3 nucleotides: TGTGCCAGCAGTTTTTTGCCTCAGGACGGGACCTACAATGAGCAGTTCTTC. This encodes CASSFLPQDGTYNEQFF. The full variable domain, its missing parts supplied by reference TRBV28 and TRBJ2-1, is DVKVTQSSRYLVKRTGEKVFLECVQDMDHENMFWYRQDPGLGLRLIYFSYDVKMKEKGDIPEGYSVSREKKERFSLILESASTNQTSMYLCASSFLPQDGTYNEQFFGPGTRLTVL.

The chain uses TRBV6-1 and TRBJ2-5, with a tentative D call TRBD2 (6 bases). This CDR3 is 14 amino acids long. Germline V lookup: CDR1 MNHNS, CDR2 SASEGT. The V end lost 6 bases, the J end lost 7 bases, and 18 bases lay between the germline ends. CDR3 sequence (DNA): TGTGCCAGCAGCCCCTCGGGAGAGACGGTGACCCAGTACTTC. It encodes CASSPSGETVTQYF.

This clonotype was picked up many times. The rearrangement joins TRBV18 to TRBJ2-3; no clear D. The V gene lost 2 bases and the J gene lost 0 bases, with 6 bases spanning the gap. The germline V gene encodes CDR1 KGHSH and CDR2 LQKENI. The length of the CDR3 is 14 residues. In DNA form, the CDR3 reads TGTGCCAGCTCACCAGAACAGAGCACAGATACGCAGTATTTT. Its protein product is CASSPEQSTDTQYF.

The rearrangement joins TRBV20-1 to TRBJ2-7, with D unclear. Trimming took 2 bases from V and 7 from J, leaving 21 bases between them. The CDR3 extends over 15 amino acids. Germline CDR1 reads DFQATT; CDR2 reads SNEGSKA (reference sequence). DNA for the CDR3: TGCAGTGCTAGAAGCTCCGTCGGAGATCTCGGGGAGCAGTACTTC. This codes for CSARSSVGDLGEQYF.

In its sample, this clonotype was seen a few times. V is TRBV15 and J is TRBJ2-4; no clear D gene. The ends were cut back, 5 bases at V and 3 bases at J, with 14 bases in the middle. Germline CDR1 and CDR2: LNHNV and YYDKDF (reference sequence). The CDR3 covers 15 residues. As DNA, the CDR3 is TGTGCCACCAGCCCAAGGCCAGATGACAAAAACATTCAGTACTTC. Amino acids: CATSPRPDDKNIQYF.

This clonotype has ten or more counts. The chain links TRBV12-3 or TRBV12-4 to TRBJ2-7, with 10 bases lining up with TRBD2. V trimming: 4 bases; J trimming: 3 bases; junction bases outside the gene matches: 9. The CDR3 length is 16 residues. The CDR3 sequence: CASSWGLARGNYEQYF. The CDR3 bases are TGTGCCAGCAGTTGGGGACTAGCGCGAGGTAACTACGAGCAGTACTTC.

There are many counts of this clonotype. V is TRBV27 and J is TRBJ2-5, with 12 bases that match TRBD2. The CDR3 consists of 16 residues. Per the germline V gene, CDR1 is MNHEY and CDR2 is SMNVEV (reference sequence). Trimming took 5 bases from V and 2 from J; bases not matched to a gene: 6. The CDR3 DNA sequence: TGTGCCAGCAGTCAAAGGACTAGCGGGAAACAAGAGACCCAGTACTTC. This sequence encodes CASSQRTSGKQETQYF.

This clonotype was recorded at least ten times. The chain combines TRBV12-3 or TRBV12-4 with TRBJ2-7; 7 bases match TRBD1. CDR3 length: 16 residues. Germline trimming cut 5 bases from V and 2 bases from J; bases unmatched to any gene: 12. The CDR3 is CASSRLPWTGAYEQYF. In DNA, the CDR3 is TGTGCCAGCAGTCGCCTACCCTGGACAGGAGCCTACGAGCAGTACTTC.

The chain combines TRBV24-1 with TRBJ2-5, with 7 bases matching TRBD1. With V trimmed by 4 bases and J by 2 bases, 6 bases remained unmatched. The CDR3 sequence is 15 residues long. Germline V lookup: CDR1 KGHDR, CDR2 SFDVKD. CDR3: CATSDSTGWQETQYF. Written as DNA, the CDR3 is TGTGCCACCAGTGACTCGACAGGGTGGCAAGAGACCCAGTACTTC.

This clonotype has just one count. The chain couples TRBV6-1 to TRBJ2-7; perhaps TRBD1 as D (5 bases). The tail of the sequence fits TRBJ2-1 better, so the J call may be wrong. The CDR3 is made up of 13 amino acids. Per the germline V gene, CDR1 is MNHNS and CDR2 is SASEGT. CDR3 in DNA: TGTGCCAGCACCGAACGGCAGGGCAGCGAGCAGTTCTTC. Translating it yields CASTERQGSEQFF.

This clonotype appeared a few times. V and J are TRBV7-9 and TRBJ2-6; D assignment may be TRBD1 or TRBD2 (5 bases each). Between the trimmed V and J ends, which lost 5 bases and 0 bases, there was a span of 14 bases. Germline V gives CDR1 SEHNR, CDR2 FQNEAQ (reference sequence). This CDR3 region has 17 residues. The DNA for the CDR3 is TGTGCCAGCAGCCCGGGGACGTTTAGCTCTGGGGCCAACGTCCTGACTTTC. It yields the protein CASSPGTFSSGANVLTF.

This clonotype has at least ten counts. The chain is built from TRBV28 and TRBJ1-1; no firm D call. The CDR3 loop spans 15 amino acids. Germline loops: CDR1 MDHEN, CDR2 SYDVKM. Trimming removed 4 bases from V and 1 base from J, with 13 bases in between. The CDR3 nucleotides read TGTGCCAGCAGTTCCCGCCCGGCTTGGAACACTGAAGCTTTCTTT. It translates to CASSSRPAWNTEAFF.

This clonotype was recorded at least ten times. One end of the junction does not line up with germline, which may come from a read error. The chain recombines TRBV29-1 with TRBJ2-3, with D perhaps TRBD2 (6 bases). Germline V gives CDR1 SQVTM, CDR2 ANQGSEA. The CDR3 covers 14 residues. In DNA form, the CDR3 reads TGCAGCGTCGAAGGAGGAGGGCTGGCAGATACGCAGTATTTT. Protein sequence: CSVEGGGLADTQYF.

The chain uses TRBV27 and TRBJ2-3; a possible D gene is TRBD2 (6 bases). The germline gives CDR1 MNHEY, CDR2 SMNVEV (reference sequence). V gave up 8 bases and J gave up 0 bases, with 21 bases separating them. This CDR3 contains 17 residues. As DNA, the CDR3 is TGTGCCAGCGGCACCCTGGGCGGGGCCGATAGCACAGATACGCAGTATTTT. Its translation: CASGTLGGADSTDTQYF.

Ten or more counts support this clonotype. The chain carries TRBV7-8 and TRBJ2-3; weak D call: TRBD2 (5 bases). CDR1 SGHVS and CDR2 FQNEAQ come from the germline V gene. The CDR3 is made up of 13 amino acids. V was pared by 5 bases and J by 6 bases, with 12 bases between. The CDR3 DNA sequence: TGTGCCAGCAGCCTGATACGAGGGGATACGCAGTATTTT. As protein: CASSLIRGDTQYF.

This clonotype has only a few counts. J is TRBJ2-7 and V is TRBV20-1; D call uncertain. V dropped 3 bases and J dropped 5 bases, with 11 bases sitting between them. The germline CDR1 and CDR2 sequences are DFQATT and SNEGSKA (reference sequence). This CDR3 has 12 residues. In nucleotides, the CDR3 is TGCAGTGCTAGTCGGACCCAGGACGAGCAGTACTTC. Protein sequence: CSASRTQDEQYF.

This clonotype turned up a few times. The chain couples TRBV5-1 to TRBJ2-6, with TRBD1 matching over 7 bases. The CDR3 covers 16 residues. The J segment lost 2 bases and the V segment lost 4 bases, leaving 6 bases of the junction unmatched. CDR1 and CDR2 from the germline V gene are SGHRS and YFSETQ. CDR3 amino acids: CASSTGTATGANVLTF. The CDR3 DNA sequence: TGCGCCAGCAGCACTGGGACAGCCACTGGGGCCAACGTCCTGACTTTC.

The sample holds many counts of this clonotype. V usage is TRBV7-8 and J usage is TRBJ2-7; TRBD1 aligns across 7 bases. J gave up 3 bases and V 5 bases, and 10 bases lay outside the gene matches. This CDR3 contains 15 residues. Germline loops: CDR1 SGHVS, CDR2 FQNEAQ. CDR3 amino acids: CASSPKGGSGYEQYF. The CDR3 DNA follows: TGTGCCAGCAGCCCCAAAGGGGGCTCGGGCTACGAGCAGTACTTC.